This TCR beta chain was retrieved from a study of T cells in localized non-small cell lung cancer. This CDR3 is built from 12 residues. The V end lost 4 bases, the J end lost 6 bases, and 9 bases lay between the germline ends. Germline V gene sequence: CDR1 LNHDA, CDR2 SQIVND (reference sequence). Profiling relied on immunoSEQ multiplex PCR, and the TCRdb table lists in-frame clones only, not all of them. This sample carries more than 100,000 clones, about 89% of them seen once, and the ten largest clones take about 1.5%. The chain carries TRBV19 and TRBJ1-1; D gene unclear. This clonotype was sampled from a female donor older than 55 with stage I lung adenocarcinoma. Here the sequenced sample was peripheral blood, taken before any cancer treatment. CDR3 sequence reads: CASSTQWAEAFF. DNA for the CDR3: TGTGCCAGTAGTACGCAATGGGCTGAAGCTTTCTTT.